Described below is a single TCR beta chain sequence and its context. V dropped 1 base and J dropped 5; count of bases not matched to a gene: 5. CDR3 length: 16 amino acids. Germline V CDR1 and CDR2: SGHVS, FNYEAQ. With 60 Vbeta and 13 Jbeta primers, the PCR was carried out. Repertoires were generated with immunoSEQ multiplex PCR, while TCRdb's copy carries only in-frame clones and drops some. The sample carries about 180,000 clones, over 65% recorded once. The data were taken from a study of cytomegalovirus exposure and HLA in healthy donors. The sequencing sample was made of PBMCs. This TCR was sampled from a woman aged 60-75 years in good health and CMV-seropositive. The rearrangement joins TRBV7-6 to TRBJ1-5; TRBD1 matches at 10 bases. In nucleotides, the CDR3 is TGTGCCAGCAGCTTAGGGGACAGGGGCAGAGATCAGCCCCAGCATTTT. This codes for CASSLGDRGRDQPQHF. Combining the CDR3 with reference TRBV7-6 and TRBJ1-5 gives the whole variable domain GAGVSQSPRYKVTKRGQDVALRCDPISGHVSLYWYRQALGQGPEFLTYFNYEAQQDKSGLPNDRFSAERPEGSISTLTIQRTEQRDSAMYRCASSLGDRGRDQPQHFGDGTRLSIL.